Detailed here is one TCR beta chain. Antigen unknown. The data derive from a study of cytomegalovirus exposure and HLA in healthy donors. Study-level points and caveats: Clonal expansion was found to be greater in HLA-associated TCR beta chains than in equally common others in a later analysis. Many donors shared some public TCRs, even though most TCR sequences were rare. Immune exposure was documented only through CMV serostatus. A few CMV-associated chains proved CMV antigen-specific in vitro.

With V trimmed by 3 bases and J by 1 base, 12 bases remained unmatched. CDR1 and CDR2 from the germline V gene are SGDLS and YYNGEE. This CDR3 is 19 amino acids long. PCR involved 60 Vbeta and 13 Jbeta primers. Sequencing used immunoSEQ multiplex PCR; TCRdb keeps in-frame clones, though not all of them. The sample lists approximately 97,000 clones, about 76% occurring once. The genes are TRBV9 and TRBJ2-3; 12 nucleotides match TRBD2. This TCR came from a woman aged 70-85 years in good health and CMV-seropositive. The specimen was PBMCs. The CDR3 DNA follows: TGTGCCAGCAGCGCCGGACTAGCGGGGTTCTGGGAGGGCACAGATACGCAGTATTTT. This codes for CASSAGLAGFWEGTDTQYF. The entire variable domain, with the rest obtained from reference TRBV9 and TRBJ2-3, is as follows: DSGVTQTPKHLITATGQRVTLRCSPRSGDLSVYWYQQSLDQGLQFLIQYYNGEERAKGNILERFSAQQFPDLHSELNLSSLELGDSALYFCASSAGLAGFWEGTDTQYFGPGTRLTVL.